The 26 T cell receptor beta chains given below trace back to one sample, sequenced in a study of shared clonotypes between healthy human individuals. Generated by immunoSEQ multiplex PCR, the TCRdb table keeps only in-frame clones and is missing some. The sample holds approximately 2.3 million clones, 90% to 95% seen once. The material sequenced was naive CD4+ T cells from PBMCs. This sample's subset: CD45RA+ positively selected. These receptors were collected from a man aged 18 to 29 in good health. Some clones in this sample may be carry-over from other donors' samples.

The CDR3 sequence is CAWTGPTNTEAFF. CDR3 nucleotides: TGTGCCTGGACAGGGCCAACGAACACTGAAGCTTTCTTT. The chain carries TRBV30 and TRBJ1-1; tentative D call: TRBD1 (5 bases). The CDR3 is 13 residues long. Germline-derived CDR1 and CDR2 are GTSNPN and SVGIG (reference sequence). V was pared by 4 bases and J by 1 base, with 10 bases between.

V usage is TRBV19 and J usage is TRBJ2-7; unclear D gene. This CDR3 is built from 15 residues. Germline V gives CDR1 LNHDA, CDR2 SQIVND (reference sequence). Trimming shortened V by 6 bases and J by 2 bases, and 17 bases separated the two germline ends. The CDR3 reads CASRAGGSLTYEQYF. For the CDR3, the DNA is TGTGCCAGTAGAGCCGGCGGTTCCTTGACCTACGAGCAGTACTTC.

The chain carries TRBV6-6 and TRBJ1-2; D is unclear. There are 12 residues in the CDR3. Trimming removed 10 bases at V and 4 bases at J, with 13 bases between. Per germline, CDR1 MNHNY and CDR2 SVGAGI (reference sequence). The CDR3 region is CATEGGVYGYTF. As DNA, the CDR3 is TGTGCCACGGAAGGAGGAGTCTATGGCTACACCTTC.

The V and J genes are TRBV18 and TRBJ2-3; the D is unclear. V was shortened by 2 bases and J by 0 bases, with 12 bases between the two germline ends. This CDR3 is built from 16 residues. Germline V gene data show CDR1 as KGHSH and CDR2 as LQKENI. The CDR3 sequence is CASSPRAASSTDTQYF. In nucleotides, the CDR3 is TGTGCCAGCTCACCAAGGGCAGCCTCTAGCACAGATACGCAGTATTTT.

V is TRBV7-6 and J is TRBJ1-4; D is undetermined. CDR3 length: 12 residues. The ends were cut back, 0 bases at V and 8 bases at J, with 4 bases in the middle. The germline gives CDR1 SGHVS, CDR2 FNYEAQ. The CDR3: CASSLADEKLFF. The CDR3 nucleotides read TGTGCCAGCAGCTTAGCGGACGAAAAACTGTTTTTT.

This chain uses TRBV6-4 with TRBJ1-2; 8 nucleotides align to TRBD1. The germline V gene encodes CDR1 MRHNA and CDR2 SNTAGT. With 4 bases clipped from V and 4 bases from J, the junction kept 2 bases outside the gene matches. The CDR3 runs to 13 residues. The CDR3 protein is CASSVGTGYGYTF. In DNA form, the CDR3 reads TGTGCCAGCAGTGTTGGGACAGGCTATGGCTACACCTTC.

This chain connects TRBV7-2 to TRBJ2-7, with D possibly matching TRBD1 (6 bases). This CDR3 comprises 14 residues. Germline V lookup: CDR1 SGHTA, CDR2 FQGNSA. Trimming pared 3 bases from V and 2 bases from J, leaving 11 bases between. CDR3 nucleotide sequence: TGTGCCAGCAGCTTCGGACAGTCCCCCTACGAGCAGTACTTC. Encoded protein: CASSFGQSPYEQYF.

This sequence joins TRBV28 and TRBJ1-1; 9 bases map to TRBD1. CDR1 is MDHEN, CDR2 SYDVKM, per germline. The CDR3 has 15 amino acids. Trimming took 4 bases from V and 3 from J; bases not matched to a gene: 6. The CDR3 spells CASSSWDRVHTEAFF. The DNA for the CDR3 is TGTGCCAGCAGTTCATGGGACAGGGTGCACACTGAAGCTTTCTTT.

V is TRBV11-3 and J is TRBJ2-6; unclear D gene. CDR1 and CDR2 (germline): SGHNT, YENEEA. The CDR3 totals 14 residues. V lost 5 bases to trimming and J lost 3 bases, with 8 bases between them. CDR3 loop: CASSPSLGANVLTF. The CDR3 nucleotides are TGTGCCAGCAGCCCGTCACTTGGGGCCAACGTCCTGACTTTC.

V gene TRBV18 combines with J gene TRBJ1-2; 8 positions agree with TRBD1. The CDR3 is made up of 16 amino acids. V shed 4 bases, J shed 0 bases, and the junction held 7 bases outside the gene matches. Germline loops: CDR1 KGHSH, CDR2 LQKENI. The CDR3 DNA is TGTGCCAGCTCACTTGACGGACAGGGCCCTAACTATGGCTACACCTTC. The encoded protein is CASSLDGQGPNYGYTF.

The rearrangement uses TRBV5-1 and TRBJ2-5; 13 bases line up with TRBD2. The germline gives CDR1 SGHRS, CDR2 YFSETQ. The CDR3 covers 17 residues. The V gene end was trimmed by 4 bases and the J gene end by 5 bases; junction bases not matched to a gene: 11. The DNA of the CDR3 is TGCGCCAGCAGCCCTCCAAGACTAGCGGGAGGTGTGGAGACCCAGTACTTC. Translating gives CASSPPRLAGGVETQYF. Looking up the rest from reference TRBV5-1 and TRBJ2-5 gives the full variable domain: KAGVTQTPRYLIKTRGQQVTLSCSPISGHRSVSWYQQTPGQGLQFLFEYFSETQRNKGNFPGRFSGRQFSNSRSEMNVSTLELGDSALYLCASSPPRLAGGVETQYFGPGTRLLVL.

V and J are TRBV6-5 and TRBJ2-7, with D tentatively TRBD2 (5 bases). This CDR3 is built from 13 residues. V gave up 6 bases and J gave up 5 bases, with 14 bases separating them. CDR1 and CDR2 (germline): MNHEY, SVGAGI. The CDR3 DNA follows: TGTGCCAGCAGCCCCCCGGGGTCCCACGAGCAGTACTTC. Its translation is CASSPPGSHEQYF.

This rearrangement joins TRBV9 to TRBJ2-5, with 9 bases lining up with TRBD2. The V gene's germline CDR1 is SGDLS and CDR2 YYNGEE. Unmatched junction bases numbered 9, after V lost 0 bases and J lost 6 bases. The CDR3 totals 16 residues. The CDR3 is CASSVVSAGGVQTQYF. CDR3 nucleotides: TGTGCCAGCAGCGTAGTAAGCGCGGGAGGGGTACAGACCCAGTACTTC.

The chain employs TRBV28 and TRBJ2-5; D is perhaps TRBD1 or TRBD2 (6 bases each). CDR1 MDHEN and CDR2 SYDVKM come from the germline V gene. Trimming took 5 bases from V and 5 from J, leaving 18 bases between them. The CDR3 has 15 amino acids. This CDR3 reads CASSRSGASEETQYF. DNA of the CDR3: TGTGCCAGCAGTCGCTCGGGGGCTAGCGAGGAGACCCAGTACTTC.

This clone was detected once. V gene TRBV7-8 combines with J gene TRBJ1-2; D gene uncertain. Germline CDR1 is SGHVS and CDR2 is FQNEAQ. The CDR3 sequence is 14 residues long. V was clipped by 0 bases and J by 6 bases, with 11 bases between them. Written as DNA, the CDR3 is TGTGCCAGCAGCTTAGCGAACAACATAGATGGCTACACCTTC. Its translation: CASSLANNIDGYTF. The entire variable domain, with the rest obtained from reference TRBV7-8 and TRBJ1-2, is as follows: GAGVSQSPRYKVAKRGQDVALRCDPISGHVSLFWYQQALGQGPEFLTYFQNEAQLDKSGLPSDRFFAERPEGSVSTLKIQRTQQEDSAVYLCASSLANNIDGYTFGSGTRLTVV.

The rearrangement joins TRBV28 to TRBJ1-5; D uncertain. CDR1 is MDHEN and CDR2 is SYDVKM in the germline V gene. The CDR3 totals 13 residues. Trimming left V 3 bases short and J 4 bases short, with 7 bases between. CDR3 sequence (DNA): TGTGCCAGCAGTTTCTCGGTTAATCAGCCCCAGCATTTT. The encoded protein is CASSFSVNQPQHF.

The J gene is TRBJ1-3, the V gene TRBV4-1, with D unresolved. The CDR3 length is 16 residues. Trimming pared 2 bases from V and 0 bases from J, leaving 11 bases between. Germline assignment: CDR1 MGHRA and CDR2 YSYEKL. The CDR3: CASSQTSAYSGNTIYF. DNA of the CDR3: TGCGCCAGCAGCCAAACCTCAGCGTACTCTGGAAACACCATATATTTT.

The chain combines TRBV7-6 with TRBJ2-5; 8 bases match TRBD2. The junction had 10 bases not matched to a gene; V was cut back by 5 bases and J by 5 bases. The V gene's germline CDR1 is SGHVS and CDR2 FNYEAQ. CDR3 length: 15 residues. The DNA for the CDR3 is TGTGCCAGCAGCCCTAGAAGAGCGGGAGATGAGACCCAGTACTTC. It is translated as CASSPRRAGDETQYF.

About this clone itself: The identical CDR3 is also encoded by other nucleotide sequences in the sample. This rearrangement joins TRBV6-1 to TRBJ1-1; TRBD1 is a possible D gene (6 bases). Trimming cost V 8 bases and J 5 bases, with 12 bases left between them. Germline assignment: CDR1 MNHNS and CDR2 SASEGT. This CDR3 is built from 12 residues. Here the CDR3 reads CASRPRGTEAFF. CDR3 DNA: TGTGCCAGCCGACCCAGGGGTACTGAAGCTTTCTTT.

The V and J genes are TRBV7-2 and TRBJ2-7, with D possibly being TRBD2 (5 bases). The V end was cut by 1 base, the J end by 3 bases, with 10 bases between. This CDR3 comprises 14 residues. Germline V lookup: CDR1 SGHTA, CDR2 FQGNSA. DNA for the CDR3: TGTGCCAGCAGCTTAGACCCCGGGATCTACGAGCAGTACTTC. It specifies CASSLDPGIYEQYF. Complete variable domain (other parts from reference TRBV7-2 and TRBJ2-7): GAGVSQSPSNKVTEKGKDVELRCDPISGHTALYWYRQSLGQGLEFLIYFQGNSAPDKSGLPSDRFSAERTGGSVSTLTIQRTQQEDSAVYLCASSLDPGIYEQYFGPGTRLTVT.

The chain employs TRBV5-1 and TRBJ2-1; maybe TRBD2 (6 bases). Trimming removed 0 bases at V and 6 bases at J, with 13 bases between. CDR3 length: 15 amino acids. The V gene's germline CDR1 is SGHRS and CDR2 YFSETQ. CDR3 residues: CASSLATRFSNEQFF. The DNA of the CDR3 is TGCGCCAGCAGCTTGGCGACTAGGTTTAGCAATGAGCAGTTCTTC.

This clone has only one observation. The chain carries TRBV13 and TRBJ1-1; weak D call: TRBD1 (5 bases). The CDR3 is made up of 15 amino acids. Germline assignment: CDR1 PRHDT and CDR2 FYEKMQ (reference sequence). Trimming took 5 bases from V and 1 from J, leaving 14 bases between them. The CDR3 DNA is TGTGCCAGCAGCCCTGTAGACAGACCGAACACTGAAGCTTTCTTT. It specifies CASSPVDRPNTEAFF. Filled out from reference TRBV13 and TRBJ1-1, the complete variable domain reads AAGVIQSPRHLIKEKRETATLKCYPIPRHDTVYWYQQGPGQDPQFLISFYEKMQSDKGSIPDRFSAQQFSDYHSELNMSSLELGDSALYFCASSPVDRPNTEAFFGQGTRLTVV.

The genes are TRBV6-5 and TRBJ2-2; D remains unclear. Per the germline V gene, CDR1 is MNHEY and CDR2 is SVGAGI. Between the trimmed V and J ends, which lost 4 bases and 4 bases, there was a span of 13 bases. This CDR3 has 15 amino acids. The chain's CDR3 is CASSLFWQSTGELFF. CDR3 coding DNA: TGTGCCAGCAGTTTATTTTGGCAGTCCACCGGGGAGCTGTTTTTT.

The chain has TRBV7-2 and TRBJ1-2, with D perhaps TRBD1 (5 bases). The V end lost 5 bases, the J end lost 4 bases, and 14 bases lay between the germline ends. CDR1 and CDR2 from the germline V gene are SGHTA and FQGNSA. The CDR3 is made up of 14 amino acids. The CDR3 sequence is CASSRLGTGYGYTF. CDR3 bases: TGTGCCAGCAGCCGCTTAGGGACGGGCTATGGCTACACCTTC.

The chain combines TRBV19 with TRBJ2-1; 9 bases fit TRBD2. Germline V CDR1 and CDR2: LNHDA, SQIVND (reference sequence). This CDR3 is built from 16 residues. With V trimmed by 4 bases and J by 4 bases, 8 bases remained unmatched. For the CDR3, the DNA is TGTGCCAGTAGTACCGCCCATAGCGGGAGTTACAATGAGCAGTTCTTC. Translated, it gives CASSTAHSGSYNEQFF.

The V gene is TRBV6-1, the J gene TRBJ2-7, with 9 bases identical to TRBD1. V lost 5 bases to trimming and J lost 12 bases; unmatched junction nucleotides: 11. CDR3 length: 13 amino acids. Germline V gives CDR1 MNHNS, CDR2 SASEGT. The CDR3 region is CASSRGQGEGLYF. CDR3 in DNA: TGTGCCAGCAGTCGGGGACAGGGAGAGGGACTGTACTTC.